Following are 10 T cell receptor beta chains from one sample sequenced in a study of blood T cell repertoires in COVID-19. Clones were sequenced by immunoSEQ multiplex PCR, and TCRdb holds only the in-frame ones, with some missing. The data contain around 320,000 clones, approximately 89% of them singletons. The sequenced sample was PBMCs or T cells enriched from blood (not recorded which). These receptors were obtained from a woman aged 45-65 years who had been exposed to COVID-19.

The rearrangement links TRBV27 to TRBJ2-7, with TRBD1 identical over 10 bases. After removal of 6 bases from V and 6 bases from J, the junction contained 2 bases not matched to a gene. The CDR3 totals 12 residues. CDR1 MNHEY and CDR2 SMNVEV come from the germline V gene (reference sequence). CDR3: CASRTGGREQYF. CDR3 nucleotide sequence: TGTGCCAGCAGGACAGGGGGCCGCGAGCAGTACTTC.

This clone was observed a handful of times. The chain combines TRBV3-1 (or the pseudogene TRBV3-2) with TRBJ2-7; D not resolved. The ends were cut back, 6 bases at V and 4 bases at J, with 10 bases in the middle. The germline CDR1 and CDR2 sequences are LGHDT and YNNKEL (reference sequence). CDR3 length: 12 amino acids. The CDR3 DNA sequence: TGTGCCAGCAGTCGGAGTAGGTACGAGCAGTACTTC. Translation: CASSRSRYEQYF.

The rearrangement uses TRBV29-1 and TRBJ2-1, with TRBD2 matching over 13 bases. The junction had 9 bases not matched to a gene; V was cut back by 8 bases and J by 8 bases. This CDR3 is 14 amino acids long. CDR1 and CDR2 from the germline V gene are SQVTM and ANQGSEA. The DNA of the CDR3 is TGCAGCCTGGTACTAGCGGGGGGGGCGGATGAGCAGTTCTTC. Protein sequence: CSLVLAGGADEQFF.

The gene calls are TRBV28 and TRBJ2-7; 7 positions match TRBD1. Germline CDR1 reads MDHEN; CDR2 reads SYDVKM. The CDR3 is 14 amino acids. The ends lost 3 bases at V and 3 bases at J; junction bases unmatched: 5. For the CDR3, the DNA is TGTGCCAGCAGTTTCAGACAGGGAGTCTACGAGCAGTACTTC. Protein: CASSFRQGVYEQYF.

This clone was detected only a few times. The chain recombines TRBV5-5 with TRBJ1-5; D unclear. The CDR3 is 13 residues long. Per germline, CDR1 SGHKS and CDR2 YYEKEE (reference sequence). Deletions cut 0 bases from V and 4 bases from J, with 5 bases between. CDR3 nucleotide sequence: TGTGCCAGCAGCTTGGTACAAAATCAGCCCCAGCATTTT. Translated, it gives CASSLVQNQPQHF.

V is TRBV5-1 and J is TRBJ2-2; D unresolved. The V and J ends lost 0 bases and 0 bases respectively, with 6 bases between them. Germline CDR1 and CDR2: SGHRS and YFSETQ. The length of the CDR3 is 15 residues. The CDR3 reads CASSLETTNTGELFF. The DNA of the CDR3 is TGCGCCAGCAGCTTGGAGACAACGAACACCGGGGAGCTGTTTTTT. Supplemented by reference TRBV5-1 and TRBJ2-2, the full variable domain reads KAGVTQTPRYLIKTRGQQVTLSCSPISGHRSVSWYQQTPGQGLQFLFEYFSETQRNKGNFPGRFSGRQFSNSRSEMNVSTLELGDSALYLCASSLETTNTGELFFGEGSRLTVL.

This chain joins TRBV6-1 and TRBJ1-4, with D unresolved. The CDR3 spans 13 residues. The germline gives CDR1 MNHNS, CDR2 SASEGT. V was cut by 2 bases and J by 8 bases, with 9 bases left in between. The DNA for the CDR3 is TGTGCCAGCAGTGAAAGGACTGGCGAAAAACTGTTTTTT. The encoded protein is CASSERTGEKLFF.

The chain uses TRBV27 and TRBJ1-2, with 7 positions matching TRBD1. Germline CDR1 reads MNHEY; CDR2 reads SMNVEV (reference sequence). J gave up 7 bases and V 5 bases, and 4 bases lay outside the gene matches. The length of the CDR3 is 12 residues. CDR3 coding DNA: TGTGCCAGCAGTACGACAGGGTTTGGCTACACCTTC. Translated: CASSTTGFGYTF.

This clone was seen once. The CDR3 DNA reads TGTGCCAGCAGCTCCGGACTAGCGGGGGGGCGTAACTCCTACGAGCAGTACTTC. The encoded protein is CASSSGLAGGRNSYEQYF. The V and J genes are TRBV5-8 and TRBJ2-7, with 15 bases that match TRBD2. This CDR3 is built from 18 residues. CDR1 SGHTS and CDR2 YDEGEE come from the germline V gene. Unmatched junction bases numbered 7, after V lost 3 bases and J lost 0 bases.

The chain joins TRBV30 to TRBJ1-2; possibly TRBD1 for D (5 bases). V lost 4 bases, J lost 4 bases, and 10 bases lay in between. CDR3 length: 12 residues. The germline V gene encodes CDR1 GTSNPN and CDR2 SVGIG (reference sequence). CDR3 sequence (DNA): TGTGCCTGGACCAGGGTGACCTATGGCTACACCTTC. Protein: CAWTRVTYGYTF. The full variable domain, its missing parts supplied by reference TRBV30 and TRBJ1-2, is SQTIHQWPATLVQPVGSPLSLECTVEGTSNPNLYWYRQAAGRGLQLLFYSVGIGQISSEVPQNLSASRPQDRQFILSSKKLLLSDSGFYLCAWTRVTYGYTFGSGTRLTVV.